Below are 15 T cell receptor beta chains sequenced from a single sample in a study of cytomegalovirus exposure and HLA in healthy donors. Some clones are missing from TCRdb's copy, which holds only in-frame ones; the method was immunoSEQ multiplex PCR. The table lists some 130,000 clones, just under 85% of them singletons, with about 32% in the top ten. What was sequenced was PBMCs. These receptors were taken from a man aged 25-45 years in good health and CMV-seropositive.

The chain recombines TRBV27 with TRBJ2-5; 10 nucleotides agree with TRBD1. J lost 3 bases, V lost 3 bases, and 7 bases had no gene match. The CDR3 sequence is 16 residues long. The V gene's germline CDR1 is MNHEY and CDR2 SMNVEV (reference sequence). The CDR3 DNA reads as TGTGCCAGCAGTTTCTACCCCGGGACAGGGGAAGAGACCCAGTACTTC. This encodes CASSFYPGTGEETQYF.

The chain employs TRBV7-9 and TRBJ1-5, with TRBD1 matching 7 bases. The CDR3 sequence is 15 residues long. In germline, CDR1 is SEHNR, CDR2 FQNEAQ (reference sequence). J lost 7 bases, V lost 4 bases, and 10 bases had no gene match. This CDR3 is CASSSTDREDQPQHF. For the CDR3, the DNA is TGTGCCAGCAGCTCCACCGACAGGGAGGACCAGCCCCAGCATTTT.

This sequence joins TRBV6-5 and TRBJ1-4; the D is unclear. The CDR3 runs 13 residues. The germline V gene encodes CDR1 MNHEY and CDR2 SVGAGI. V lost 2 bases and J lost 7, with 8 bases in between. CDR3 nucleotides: TGTGCCAGCAGTTACGTAAGAGGTGAAAAACTGTTTTTT. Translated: CASSYVRGEKLFF.

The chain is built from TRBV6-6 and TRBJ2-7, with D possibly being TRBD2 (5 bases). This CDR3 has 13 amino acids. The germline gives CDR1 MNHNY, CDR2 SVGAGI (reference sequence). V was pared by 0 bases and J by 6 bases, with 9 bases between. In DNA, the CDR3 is TGTGCCAGCAGTTACTCTGGGGAGTCCGAGCAGTACTTC. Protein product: CASSYSGESEQYF.

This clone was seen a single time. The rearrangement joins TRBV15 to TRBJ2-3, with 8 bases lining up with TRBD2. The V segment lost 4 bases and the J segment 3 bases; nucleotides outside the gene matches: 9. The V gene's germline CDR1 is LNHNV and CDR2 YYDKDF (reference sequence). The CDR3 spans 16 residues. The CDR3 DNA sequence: TGTGCCACCAGCACCTTACGGGGGGGCCAAACAGATACGCAGTATTTT. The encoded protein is CATSTLRGGQTDTQYF. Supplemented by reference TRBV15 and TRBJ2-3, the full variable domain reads DAMVIQNPRYQVTQFGKPVTLSCSQTLNHNVMYWYQQKSSQAPKLLFHYYDKDFNNEADTPDNFQSRRPNTSFCFLDIRSPGLGDTAMYLCATSTLRGGQTDTQYFGPGTRLTVL.

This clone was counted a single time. The chain's CDR3 is CASGPGDVSEETQYF. CDR3 nucleotides: TGTGCCAGCGGGCCAGGGGACGTGAGTGAGGAGACCCAGTACTTC. V and J are TRBV2 and TRBJ2-5; a possible D gene is TRBD1 (6 bases). The CDR3 sequence is 15 residues long. Germline V gene sequence: CDR1 SNHLY, CDR2 FYNNEI. V lost 8 bases and J lost 5, with 21 bases in between.

Here the CDR3 DNA reads TGTGCCACCAGCAGTGACAGAGCCGACTATGGCTACACCTTC. Residues: CATSSDRADYGYTF. The chain uses TRBV15 and TRBJ1-2, with D possibly matching TRBD1 (5 bases). This CDR3 is built from 14 residues. From germline, CDR1 is LNHNV and CDR2 YYDKDF (reference sequence). V was pared by 3 bases and J by 3 bases, with 11 bases between. Complete variable domain (other parts from reference TRBV15 and TRBJ1-2): DAMVIQNPRYQVTQFGKPVTLSCSQTLNHNVMYWYQQKSSQAPKLLFHYYDKDFNNEADTPDNFQSRRPNTSFCFLDIRSPGLGDTAMYLCATSSDRADYGYTFGSGTRLTVV.

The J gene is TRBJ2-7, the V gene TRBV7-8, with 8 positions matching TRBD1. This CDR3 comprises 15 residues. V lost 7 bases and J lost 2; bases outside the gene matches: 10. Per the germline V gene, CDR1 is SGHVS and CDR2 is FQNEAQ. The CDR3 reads CASTLLQDRAYEQYF. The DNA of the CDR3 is TGTGCCAGCACTCTCCTGCAGGACAGGGCCTACGAGCAGTACTTC.

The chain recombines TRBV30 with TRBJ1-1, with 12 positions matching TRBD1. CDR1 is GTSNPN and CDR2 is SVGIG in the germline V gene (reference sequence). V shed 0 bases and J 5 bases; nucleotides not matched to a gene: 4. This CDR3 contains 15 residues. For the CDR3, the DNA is TGTGCCTGGAGTGTGGGACAGGGGGCGCGGACTGAAGCTTTCTTT. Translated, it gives CAWSVGQGARTEAFF.

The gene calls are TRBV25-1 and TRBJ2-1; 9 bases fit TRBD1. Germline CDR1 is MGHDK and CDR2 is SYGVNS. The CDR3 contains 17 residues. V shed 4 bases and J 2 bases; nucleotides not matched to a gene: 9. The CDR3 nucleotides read TGTGCCAGCAGTGGGGGGGGACAGGGCAGGGCCTACAATGAGCAGTTCTTC. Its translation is CASSGGGQGRAYNEQFF.

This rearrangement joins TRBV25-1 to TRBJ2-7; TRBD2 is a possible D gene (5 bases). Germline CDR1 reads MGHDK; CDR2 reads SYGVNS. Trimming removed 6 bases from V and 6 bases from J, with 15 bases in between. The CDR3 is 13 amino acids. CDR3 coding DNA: TGTGCCAGCAGCTCGGGTCTCCGGGGCGAGCAGTACTTC. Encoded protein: CASSSGLRGEQYF.

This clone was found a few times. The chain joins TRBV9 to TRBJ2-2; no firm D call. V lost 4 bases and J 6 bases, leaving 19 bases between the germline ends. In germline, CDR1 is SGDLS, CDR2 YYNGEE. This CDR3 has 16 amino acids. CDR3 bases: TGTGCCAGCAGCCTGACATGGCAGTCGAGATCCGGGGAGCTGTTTTTT. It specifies CASSLTWQSRSGELFF.

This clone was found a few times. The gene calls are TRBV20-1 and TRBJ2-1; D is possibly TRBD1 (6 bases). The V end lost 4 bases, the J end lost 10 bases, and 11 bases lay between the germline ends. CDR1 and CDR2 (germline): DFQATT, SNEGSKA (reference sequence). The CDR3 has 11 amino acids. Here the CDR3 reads CSATEDREQFF. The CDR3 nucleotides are TGCAGTGCTACTGAAGACAGGGAGCAGTTCTTC.

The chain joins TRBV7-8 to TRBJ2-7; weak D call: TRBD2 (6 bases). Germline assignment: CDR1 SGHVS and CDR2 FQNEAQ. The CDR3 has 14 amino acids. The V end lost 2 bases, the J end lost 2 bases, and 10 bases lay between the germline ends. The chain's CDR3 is CASSLMRGPYEQYF. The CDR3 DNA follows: TGTGCCAGCAGCTTAATGCGGGGTCCCTACGAGCAGTACTTC.

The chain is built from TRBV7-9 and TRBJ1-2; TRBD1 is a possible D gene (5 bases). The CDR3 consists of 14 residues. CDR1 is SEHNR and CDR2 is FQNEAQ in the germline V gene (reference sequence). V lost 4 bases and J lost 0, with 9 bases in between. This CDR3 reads CASSSPGSNYGYTF. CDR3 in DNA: TGTGCCAGCAGCTCCCCAGGGTCTAACTATGGCTACACCTTC.